A selection of T cell receptor beta chains follows, all from one sample in a study of blood T cell repertoires in COVID-19. Sequencing used immunoSEQ multiplex PCR; TCRdb keeps in-frame clones, though not all of them. This table has approximately 200,000 clones, about 93% appearing once. The sample consisted of peripheral blood. All receptors come from a man aged 25 to 40 with COVID-19, enrolled during active disease. CDR3s include the opening cysteine and the closing phenylalanine or tryptophan. A D gene is named only where the DNA matches it firmly. Clone size is given for some rows only: seen once, a few or many times, or a class if the clone is expanded.

TRBV7-2	-	-	TRBJ1-3	CASTHVPGNTIYF	TGTGCCAGCACCCATGTCCCCGGAAACACCATATATTTT
TRBV25-1	once	-	TRBJ2-7	CASSDAQMTYEQYF	TGTGCCAGCAGTGACGCTCAGATGACCTACGAGCAGTACTTC
TRBV12-3/TRBV12-4	-	-	TRBJ2-7	CATRGRSSYEQYF	TGTGCCACTAGAGGGAGGAGCTCCTACGAGCAGTACTTC
TRBV9	-	-	TRBJ1-3	CASSVTGENTIYF	TGTGCCAGCAGCGTTACGGGGGAAAACACCATATATTTT
TRBV5-6	-	-	TRBJ2-2	CASSQDSFPSPAGELFF	TGTGCCAGCAGCCAGGACAGCTTCCCAAGCCCGGCCGGGGAGCTGTTTTTT
TRBV19	-	TRBD1	TRBJ1-1	CASTAMTGGEAEAFF	TGTGCCAGTACCGCCATGACAGGGGGCGAGGCTGAAGCTTTCTTT
TRBV2	-	-	TRBJ2-3	CASRRTESTDTQYF	TGTGCCAGCAGGAGGACAGAGAGCACAGATACGCAGTATTTT
TRBV27	-	-	TRBJ2-3	CASSPRYRLALSTDTQYF	TGTGCCAGCAGTCCCAGATATCGGCTAGCGCTGAGCACAGATACGCAGTATTTT
TRBV10-2	-	TRBD1	TRBJ1-5	CATRTGDQPQHF	TGCGCCACCAGGACAGGAGATCAGCCCCAGCATTTT
TRBV27	-	-	TRBJ2-7	CASSRTGSEQYF	TGTGCCAGCAGTAGGACGGGGAGCGAGCAGTACTTC
TRBV29-1	-	-	TRBJ2-7	CSVVRGYEQYF	TGCAGCGTTGTTCGGGGCTACGAGCAGTACTTC
TRBV7-2	-	TRBD1	TRBJ2-3	CASSSGQTHTDTQYF	TGTGCCAGCAGCTCGGGACAGACTCACACAGATACGCAGTATTTT
TRBV2	-	-	TRBJ1-1	CASSETLALRRMNTEAFF	TGTGCCAGCAGTGAGACCCTGGCGCTACGGAGGATGAACACTGAAGCTTTCTTT
TRBV5-1	-	TRBD2	TRBJ2-3	CASSLSGAAGGSTDTQYF	TGCGCCAGCAGCTTGAGCGGCGCGGCGGGGGGGAGCACAGATACGCAGTATTTT
TRBV10-3	-	TRBD1	TRBJ1-2	CAISESRDRSLNYGYTF	TGTGCCATCAGTGAGTCGCGGGACAGGTCCCTAAACTATGGCTACACCTTC
TRBV5-1	-	-	TRBJ1-4	CASSLGEANEKLFF	TGCGCCAGCAGCTTGGGGGAGGCTAATGAAAAACTGTTTTTT
TRBV12-3/TRBV12-4	-	-	TRBJ1-1	CASSHADREAFF	TGTGCCAGCAGTCACGCAGACAGGGAAGCTTTCTTT
TRBV6-6	-	-	TRBJ2-7	CASTNLPYEQYF	TGTGCGAGCACTAACCTCCCCTACGAGCAGTACTTC
TRBV4-1	-	-	TRBJ1-1	CASSQEEGTEAFF	TGCGCCAGCAGCCAAGAAGAGGGCACTGAAGCTTTCTTT
TRBV6-5	-	TRBD1	TRBJ2-1	CASTYTRQGSHEQFF	TGTGCCAGCACCTATACGAGACAGGGGAGCCATGAGCAGTTCTTC
TRBV2	-	-	TRBJ1-1	CASTNGGWTEAFF	TGTGCCAGCACGAATGGGGGCTGGACTGAAGCTTTCTTT
TRBV9	-	-	TRBJ1-2	CASSTSRGGVYYGYTF	TGTGCCAGCAGCACCTCCAGGGGAGGGGTCTATTATGGCTACACCTTC
TRBV6-1	once	-	TRBJ1-2	CASSDILVLQNGYTF	TGTGCCAGCAGTGACATATTAGTTTTACAGAACGGCTACACCTTC
TRBV3-1/TRBV3-2	-	TRBD2	TRBJ2-3	CASSQLLAGGSDTQYF	TGTGCCAGCAGCCAACTACTAGCGGGGGGGTCAGATACGCAGTATTTT
TRBV19	-	-	TRBJ1-5	CASSIDGRGNQPQHF	TGTGCCAGTAGTATAGATGGGAGGGGCAATCAGCCCCAGCATTTT
TRBV11-2	-	-	TRBJ1-1	CASSLDTLNTEAFF	TGTGCCAGCAGCTTAGACACATTGAACACTGAAGCTTTCTTT
TRBV19	-	TRBD1	TRBJ1-2	CASSPRQGANYGYTF	TGTGCCAGTAGTCCCCGACAGGGGGCTAACTATGGCTACACCTTC
TRBV19	-	-	TRBJ1-2	CASSIEEGSNYGYTF	TGTGCCAGTAGTATAGAAGAGGGTTCTAACTATGGCTACACCTTC
TRBV4-1	-	-	TRBJ2-2	CAPGETLSGELFF	TGCGCCCCGGGGGAGACACTATCAGGGGAGCTGTTTTTT